Sequencing of this T cell receptor beta chain was carried out in a study of blood T cell repertoires in COVID-19. About the study: Sites across the United States, Italy and Spain contributed samples from acute and convalescent COVID-19.

The CDR3 runs 12 residues. Germline assignment: CDR1 WSHSY and CDR2 SAAADI. With 2 bases removed from V and 10 bases from J, the gap between germline ends came to 9 bases. Data came from immunoSEQ multiplex PCR; TCRdb stores just in-frame clones and leaves some out. The data hold 60,000 to 75,000 clones, with approximately 79% observed a single time. V gene TRBV10-2 combines with J gene TRBJ2-1; possible D gene TRBD2, 6 bases. This sequence was found in a woman between 70 and 85 years old with acute or convalescent COVID-19. The sequencing input was peripheral blood. CDR3 amino acids: CASSEALAEQFF. The CDR3 coding sequence is TGCGCCAGCAGTGAGGCACTAGCCGAGCAGTTCTTC.